This T cell receptor (beta chain) was captured in a study of Ad26.COV2.S vaccination and SARS-CoV-2 variants. About the research overall: Intramuscular Ad26.COV2.S doses were given once or twice, 56 days apart.

Study-wide findings and caveats: People who got the vaccine or the placebo had similar non-spike TCR breadth. Analyses that measured TCR breadth and depth may have underestimated total T cell responses.

A note on this clone: Its antigen is still unknown. Different DNA sequences within this sample yield the same CDR3.

Specified treatment: approximately 18 received Ad26.COV2.S at low or high dose, single or two shots; 5 received placebo; per-sample allocation not given. After the first vaccine or placebo injection, samples were drawn on day 63. Its platform was an Ad26 vector, and its expressed antigen was Wuhan-strain SARS-CoV-2 spike. Profiling relied on immunoSEQ multiplex PCR, and the TCRdb table lists in-frame clones only, not all of them. This table holds over 400,000 clones, about 90% found once. Germline CDR1 is MNHEY and CDR2 is SVGAGI. The V end was cut by 0 bases, the J end by 0 bases, with 2 bases between. The CDR3 runs 13 residues.

The clonotype was recovered from a person between 18 and 65 years old who received the Ad26.COV2.S COVID-19 vaccine or a placebo. Material: peripheral blood, obtained in a trial of Ad26.COV2.S vaccine versus placebo. J is TRBJ1-1 and V is TRBV6-5; D not certain. The CDR3 protein is CASSYSVNTEAFF. CDR3 coding DNA: TGTGCCAGCAGTTACTCGGTGAACACTGAAGCTTTCTTT.